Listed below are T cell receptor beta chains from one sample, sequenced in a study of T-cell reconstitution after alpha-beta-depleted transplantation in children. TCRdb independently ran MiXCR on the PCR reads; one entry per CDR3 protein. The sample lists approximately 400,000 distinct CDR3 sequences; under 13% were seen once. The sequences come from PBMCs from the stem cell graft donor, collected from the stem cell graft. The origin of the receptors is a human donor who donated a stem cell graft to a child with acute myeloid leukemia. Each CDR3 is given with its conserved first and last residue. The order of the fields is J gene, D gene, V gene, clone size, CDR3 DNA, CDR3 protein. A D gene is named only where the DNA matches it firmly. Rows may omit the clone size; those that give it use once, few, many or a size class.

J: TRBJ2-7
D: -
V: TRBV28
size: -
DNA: TGTGCCAGCAGACGCACCGGGACTGGGGCCTACGAGCAGTACTTC
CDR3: CASRRTGTGAYEQYF

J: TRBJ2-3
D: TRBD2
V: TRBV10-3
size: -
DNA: TGTGCCATCAGTGTCGGGACTAGCGGGTATCAAGATACGCAGTATTTT
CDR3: CAISVGTSGYQDTQYF

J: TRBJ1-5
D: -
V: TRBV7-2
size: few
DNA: TGTGCCAGCAGCCCCGTCGCGGCTAGCAATCAGCCCCAGCATTTT
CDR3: CASSPVAASNQPQHF

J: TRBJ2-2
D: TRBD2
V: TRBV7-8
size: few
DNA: TGTGCCAGCAGCTTAGGGACACTAGCGGGAGTGGGGACCGGGGAGCTGTTTTTT
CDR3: CASSLGTLAGVGTGELFF

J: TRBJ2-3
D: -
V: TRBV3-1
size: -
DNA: TGTGCCAGCAGCGGTGGGACGGCTGTTGGCAGCACAGATACGCAGTATTTT
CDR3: CASSGGTAVGSTDTQYF

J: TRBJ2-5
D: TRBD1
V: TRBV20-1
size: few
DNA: TGCAGTGCTGGAGGCCCCGAGACAGGGCTGAGAGAGACCCAGTACTTC
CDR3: CSAGGPETGLRETQYF

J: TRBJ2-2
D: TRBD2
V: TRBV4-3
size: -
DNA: TGCGCCAGCAGCCAGGGGGGGGCTAGCGGGAGAACCGGGGAGCTGTTTTTT
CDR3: CASSQGGASGRTGELFF

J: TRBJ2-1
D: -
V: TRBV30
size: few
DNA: TGTGCCTGGAGGGGACTGAACCCAGCCTACAATGAGCAGTTCTTC
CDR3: CAWRGLNPAYNEQFF

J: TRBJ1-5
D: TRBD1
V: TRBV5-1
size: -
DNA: TGCGCCAGCAGCTCCGGGACAGGGGGCGAGCAGCCCCAGCATTTT
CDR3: CASSSGTGGEQPQHF

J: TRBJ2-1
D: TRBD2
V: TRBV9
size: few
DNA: TGTGCCAGCAGCTACCGGACTAGCCCTACAAACAATGAGCAGTTCTTC
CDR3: CASSYRTSPTNNEQFF

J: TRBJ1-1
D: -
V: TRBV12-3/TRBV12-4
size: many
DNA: TGTGCCAGCAGTTTAAACAGGAACACTGAAGCTTTCTTT
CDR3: CASSLNRNTEAFF

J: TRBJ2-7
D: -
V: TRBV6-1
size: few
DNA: TGTGCCAGCAGTGAACCCGGGGCAGTCTCCTACGAGCAGTACTTC
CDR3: CASSEPGAVSYEQYF

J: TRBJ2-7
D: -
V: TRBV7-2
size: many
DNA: TGTGCCAGCAGCTCCTTCTACGAGCAGTACTTC
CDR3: CASSSFYEQYF

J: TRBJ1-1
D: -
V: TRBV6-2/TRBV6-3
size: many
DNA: TGTGCCAGCAGCCGTTTGAGTGAAGCTTTCTTT
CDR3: CASSRLSEAFF

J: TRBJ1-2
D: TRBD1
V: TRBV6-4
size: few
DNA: TGTGCCAGCAGTGACGGACAGGGACATGGCTACACCTTC
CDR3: CASSDGQGHGYTF

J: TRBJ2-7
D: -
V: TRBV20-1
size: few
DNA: TGCAGTGCCAGTACTACAGGACTCCCCTACGAGCAGTACTTC
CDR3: CSASTTGLPYEQYF

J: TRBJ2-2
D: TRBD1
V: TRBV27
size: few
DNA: TGTGCCAGCAGTTCTCGGGACAGCGTTAACACCGGGGAGCTGTTTTTT
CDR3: CASSSRDSVNTGELFF

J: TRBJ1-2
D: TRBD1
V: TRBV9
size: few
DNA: TGTGCCAGCAGCGTCCATCCGGGACAGGGAGTGGGTGGCTACACCTTC
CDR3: CASSVHPGQGVGGYTF